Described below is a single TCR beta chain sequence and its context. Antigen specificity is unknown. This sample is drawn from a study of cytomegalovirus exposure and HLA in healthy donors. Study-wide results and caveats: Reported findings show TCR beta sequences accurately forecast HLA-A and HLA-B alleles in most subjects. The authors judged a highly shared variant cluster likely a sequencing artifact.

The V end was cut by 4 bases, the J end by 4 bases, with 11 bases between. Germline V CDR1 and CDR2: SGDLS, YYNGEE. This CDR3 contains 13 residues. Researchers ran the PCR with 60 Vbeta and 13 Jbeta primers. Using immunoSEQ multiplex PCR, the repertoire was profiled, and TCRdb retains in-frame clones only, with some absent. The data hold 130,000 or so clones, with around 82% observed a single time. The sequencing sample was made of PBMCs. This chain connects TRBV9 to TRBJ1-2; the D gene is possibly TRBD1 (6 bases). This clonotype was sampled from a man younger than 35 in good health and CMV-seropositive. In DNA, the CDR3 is TGTGCCAGCAGCCGCGAAGGGGGCTATGGCTACACCTTC. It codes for CASSREGGYGYTF. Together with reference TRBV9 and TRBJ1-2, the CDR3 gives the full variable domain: DSGVTQTPKHLITATGQRVTLRCSPRSGDLSVYWYQQSLDQGLQFLIQYYNGEERAKGNILERFSAQQFPDLHSELNLSSLELGDSALYFCASSREGGYGYTFGSGTRLTVV.